A selection of T cell receptor beta chains follows, all from one sample in a study of neurological immune-mediated disorders. MiXCR was run by TCRdb on the 5' RACE reads, yielding one entry per CDR3 protein. This table holds about 16,000 distinct CDR3 sequences, roughly 21% found once. Sample: PBMCs. The receptors here all came from a man aged 50 to 60 in good health. CDR3s include the opening cysteine and the closing phenylalanine or tryptophan. Each record gives: CDR3 DNA, CDR3 protein, D gene, clone size, V gene, J gene, CDR3 length. D genes are given only for firm matches. Clone size appears in some rows only: once, few, many, or a class for an expanded clone.

CDR3nt: TGTGCCAGCAGCCCCTCTAGCGGGAGCCGGGGGACGCAGTATTTT
CDR3aa: CASSPSSGSRGTQYF
d_gene: TRBD2
abundance: many
v_gene: TRBV3-1
j_gene: TRBJ2-3
len: 15

CDR3nt: TGCAGTGCTAGAGAGGCGCAGTACAATCAGCCCCAGCATTTT
CDR3aa: CSAREAQYNQPQHF
d_gene: -
abundance: many
v_gene: TRBV20-1
j_gene: TRBJ1-5
len: 14

CDR3nt: TGCGCCAGCAGCTGGGGACAGGGCCGAAATTTGATTGTCTACGAGCAGTACTTC
CDR3aa: CASSWGQGRNLIVYEQYF
d_gene: TRBD1
abundance: many
v_gene: TRBV5-1
j_gene: TRBJ2-7
len: 18

CDR3nt: TGCAGCGTTGAAGGGCAGGGCGAAGGATACGAGCAGTACTTC
CDR3aa: CSVEGQGEGYEQYF
d_gene: -
abundance: many
v_gene: TRBV29-1
j_gene: TRBJ2-7
len: 14

CDR3nt: TGTGCCAGCACCGTCCGGAGCGTTGGGGAGCAGTTCTTC
CDR3aa: CASTVRSVGEQFF
d_gene: -
abundance: many
v_gene: TRBV7-2
j_gene: TRBJ2-1
len: 13

CDR3nt: TGTGCCAGCAGTTTACCGGGCGTGGGCGAGCAGTACTTC
CDR3aa: CASSLPGVGEQYF
d_gene: -
abundance: -
v_gene: TRBV28
j_gene: TRBJ2-7
len: 13

CDR3nt: TGTGCCAGCCGAAAACTAGCGTCGAACACCGGGGAGCTGTTTTTT
CDR3aa: CASRKLASNTGELFF
d_gene: TRBD2
abundance: -
v_gene: TRBV2
j_gene: TRBJ2-2
len: 15

CDR3nt: TGTGCCAGCAGTTTTGCGGGAGGGCCGTACGAGCAGTACTTC
CDR3aa: CASSFAGGPYEQYF
d_gene: TRBD2
abundance: many
v_gene: TRBV27
j_gene: TRBJ2-7
len: 14

CDR3nt: TGTGCCAGCAGCTTATTTGCCGGATCTAGCACAGATACGCAGTATTTT
CDR3aa: CASSLFAGSSTDTQYF
d_gene: -
abundance: many
v_gene: TRBV7-9
j_gene: TRBJ2-3
len: 16

CDR3nt: TGCAGTGCTAGAGCCGTGACTAGCGGAACGTACAATGAGCAGTTCTTC
CDR3aa: CSARAVTSGTYNEQFF
d_gene: TRBD2
abundance: many
v_gene: TRBV20-1
j_gene: TRBJ2-1
len: 16

CDR3nt: -
CDR3aa: CAISELGTFGADPETQYF
d_gene: -
abundance: many
v_gene: TRBV10-3
j_gene: TRBJ2-5
len: 18

CDR3nt: TGTGCCAGCAGGTCGGACAGGGACCAGTACGAGCAGTACTTC
CDR3aa: CASRSDRDQYEQYF
d_gene: TRBD1
abundance: many
v_gene: TRBV4-2
j_gene: TRBJ2-7
len: 14

CDR3nt: TGCGCCAGCAGCCACCAAAAGGAGGGCGGGTTCGGCGGGGAGCTGTTTTTT
CDR3aa: CASSHQKEGGFGGELFF
d_gene: -
abundance: many
v_gene: TRBV4-1
j_gene: TRBJ2-2
len: 17

CDR3nt: TGTGCCATCAGTGAACTAGCGGGAGGGTACAATGAGCAGTTCTTC
CDR3aa: CAISELAGGYNEQFF
d_gene: TRBD2
abundance: many
v_gene: TRBV10-3
j_gene: TRBJ2-1
len: 15

CDR3nt: TGTGCCAGCAGCTGGGGAGCAGGAAGTGAGACCCAGTACTTC
CDR3aa: CASSWGAGSETQYF
d_gene: -
abundance: many
v_gene: TRBV5-8
j_gene: TRBJ2-5
len: 14

CDR3nt: TGCGCCAGCAGCCAAGCGCTGAAAGGAAACACCATATATTTT
CDR3aa: CASSQALKGNTIYF
d_gene: -
abundance: medium-sized
v_gene: TRBV4-1
j_gene: TRBJ1-3
len: 14

CDR3nt: TGCAGTGCTAGGAGTCTAGTAGGCCGCGAGACCCAGTACTTC
CDR3aa: CSARSLVGRETQYF
d_gene: -
abundance: many
v_gene: TRBV20-1
j_gene: TRBJ2-5
len: 14

CDR3nt: TGTGCCAGCAGCCCCATGCGGGGGCGATCCTACGAGCAGTACTTC
CDR3aa: CASSPMRGRSYEQYF
d_gene: -
abundance: many
v_gene: TRBV11-3
j_gene: TRBJ2-7
len: 15

CDR3nt: TGCAGTGCTAAGCAGGGGGGGCGCGAGCAGTACTTC
CDR3aa: CSAKQGGREQYF
d_gene: -
abundance: -
v_gene: TRBV20-1
j_gene: TRBJ2-7
len: 12

CDR3nt: TGCAGCGTAGCTGATAGACAGGGCTACGAGCAGTACTTC
CDR3aa: CSVADRQGYEQYF
d_gene: TRBD1
abundance: many
v_gene: TRBV29-1
j_gene: TRBJ2-7
len: 13

CDR3nt: TGTGCCAGCAGCTCCTCCTCAGGGCCCGAGACCCAGTACTTC
CDR3aa: CASSSSSGPETQYF
d_gene: -
abundance: -
v_gene: TRBV7-6
j_gene: TRBJ2-5
len: 14

CDR3nt: TGTGCCAGCAGCTTTACAGGGGGCTCACCCCTCCACTTT
CDR3aa: CASSFTGGSPLHF
d_gene: TRBD1
abundance: many
v_gene: TRBV7-2
j_gene: TRBJ1-6
len: 13

CDR3nt: TGCAGCGTGACAGGGTACGGCGAGCAGTACTTC
CDR3aa: CSVTGYGEQYF
d_gene: TRBD1
abundance: medium-sized
v_gene: TRBV29-1
j_gene: TRBJ2-7
len: 11

CDR3nt: TGTGCCAGTAGGTCCGGGGAGCTGTTTTTT
CDR3aa: CASRSGELFF
d_gene: -
abundance: many
v_gene: TRBV19
j_gene: TRBJ2-2
len: 10